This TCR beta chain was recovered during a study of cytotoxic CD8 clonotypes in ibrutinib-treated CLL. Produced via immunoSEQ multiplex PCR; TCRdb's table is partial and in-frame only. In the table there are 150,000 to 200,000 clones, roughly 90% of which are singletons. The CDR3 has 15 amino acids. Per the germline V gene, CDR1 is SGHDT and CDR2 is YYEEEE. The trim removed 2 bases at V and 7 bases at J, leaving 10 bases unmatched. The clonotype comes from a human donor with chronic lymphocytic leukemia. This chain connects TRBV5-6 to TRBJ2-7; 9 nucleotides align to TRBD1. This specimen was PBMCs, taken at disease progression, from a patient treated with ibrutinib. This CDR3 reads CASSFPGQGVWEQYF. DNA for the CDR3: TGTGCCAGCAGCTTCCCGGGACAGGGCGTATGGGAGCAGTACTTC.